This TCR beta chain was obtained from a study of cytomegalovirus exposure and HLA in healthy donors. General study points: Some TCR beta chains (roughly 160 of them) were listed as cytomegalovirus-associated.

Details on this clone: Its antigen is unidentified.

Use of 60 Vbeta and 13 Jbeta primers characterized the PCR. Clones were read by immunoSEQ multiplex PCR, and TCRdb kept only the in-frame ones, dropping some. The repertoire has roughly 190,000 clones, 70% to 75% of them found once; the top ten carry less than 4%. This receptor was identified in a woman aged 25 to 45 in good health and CMV-seropositive. Sequenced input: PBMCs.

The CDR3 loop reads CASRSISGYTF. CDR3 nucleotides: TGTGCCAGCCGCAGTATCTCTGGCTACACCTTC. The chain carries TRBV28 and TRBJ1-2; the D is unclear. V dropped 8 bases and J dropped 7 bases, with 11 bases sitting between them. The germline V gene encodes CDR1 MDHEN and CDR2 SYDVKM. CDR3 length equals 11 residues.